This T cell receptor beta chain was sequenced during a study of cytomegalovirus exposure and HLA in healthy donors (dated by TCRdb to 2016 to 2017). For the study in its entirety: An earlier analysis of approximately 550 of the donors reported 250 to 300 Gb of sequence data and 120 million or so unique TCR beta sequences from about 179 million T cells. Because of strong linkage in the cohort, a handful of DR-DQ haplotypes were treated as single units for association and clustering. The study aimed to test whether signatures of past pathogen exposure could be identified by cataloging public T cell receptors. The study combined high-throughput TCR immunosequencing, statistical association of individual TCRs with disease status, and machine learning to predict cytomegalovirus infection status. Among a few hundred genotyped donors of the cohort, an average of roughly 240,000 unique TCR beta nucleotide sequences were sequenced per donor, roughly 18% of them non-productive. Of the roughly 420 genotyped donors, roughly 80% were placed in the genetic ancestry cluster associated with self-reported Caucasian donors. Approximately 310 gigabases of sequencing data and tens of millions of unique TCR sequences were included in an early release covering around 650 HLA-typed donors. Donor age, sex, ethnicity and CMV serostatus were collected together with the repertoire data. A later analysis re-examined previously published TCR beta repertoires from just over 650 donors and added high-resolution HLA genotyping to investigate patterns of TCR occurrence. In a later genetic analysis, genome-wide SNP genotypes for about three fifths of the roughly 670 donors were used, and that subset was treated as a discovery cohort. HLA typing included class I and class II loci at four-digit resolution. The T cell repertoires of under 700 subjects were profiled by immunosequencing and related to cytomegalovirus serostatus. Along with the roughly 670-subject first cohort, a separate validation cohort of 120 different subjects was used. Rather than drawing on any new phenotypic data, the later analysis identified candidate immune exposures from TCR beta sequences and the way those sequences occurred across donors. The number of typed donors differed by locus: roughly 629-640 for A, B, C, DRB1 and DQB1; 522 for DQA1; some 590 for DPA1; and around 450 for DPB1. To decide whether each TCR beta V gene segment behaved as functional or pseudogenic, an earlier analysis of approximately 600 of the donors relied on high-throughput TCR beta sequencing. All discovery cohort repertoires had been generated on a single sequencing platform.

Concerning this clone: The antigen it binds to is not known. No clone much larger than this one lies a single base away; base qualities are absent.

The paper's findings and limits, for the study overall: The only immune exposure information available for the cohort was CMV serostatus. Compared with equally common non-associated chains, HLA-associated TCR beta chains in a later analysis were more clonally expanded and had lower generation probabilities. Several of the top co-occurrence clusters appeared to be linked to parvovirus B19, influenza, CMV and Epstein-Barr virus, according to a later analysis. According to the authors, the approach could potentially be generalized to other disease states and immunological phenotypes. Most TCR sequences were seen in very few donors, while some public TCRs were found in many individuals. Some IMGT-functional V segments, including TRBV6-2 and TRBV6-3, could not be told apart with the 87-base-pair reads, so those segments were excluded. At a false discovery rate of 0.05, a later analysis linked under 20,000 TCR beta sequences to specific HLA alleles. In vitro tests confirmed that a few of the cytomegalovirus-associated TCR beta chains recognize cytomegalovirus antigens. In a later analysis, the rate of TCR association differed among HLA loci, with DRB1 alleles having the most associated TCRs and HLA-C alleles having the fewest. The presence/absence analyses assumed that sequencing depth was roughly uniform across donors, and that assumption may not be true. HLA typing was unavailable for some donors at each locus, so association tests used only the typed subset. The sequencing pipeline was judged likely to have produced a cluster of highly shared sequence variants as a technical artifact. In an earlier analysis of 500 to 650 of the donors, most TCR beta V segments appeared in productive rearrangements about 87% or about 30% of the time, broadly matching IMGT annotations. Because counts were too low, some 17 rarely observed V segments, including chromosome 9 orphons, were excluded from the earlier analysis of around 640 of the donors. A further reported finding was that TCR beta sequences accurately predicted the HLA-A and HLA-B alleles for most subjects in the first cohort. In a later genetic analysis, fewer N-insertions in productive TCRs were reported among donors in an Asian-associated ancestry cluster than the 666-donor mean. Correlated functional status among segregating V segments might reflect linkage disequilibrium, but an unknown experimental factor could not be ruled out. When HLA alleles, especially DR and DQ, strongly co-occurred, attributing TCR associations to individual alleles was difficult. According to a later analysis, most CMV-associated TCR beta chains appeared to be HLA-restricted, and the HLA associations seemed to be driven largely by CMV exposure. An association between a missense DCLRE1C variant and V-gene and J-gene trimming of TCR beta chains was found in a later genetic analysis and replicated in an independent cohort. In the study, some 180 TCR beta chains were listed as associated with cytomegalovirus. The cohort was sequenced for TCR beta chains only, and without alpha or paired-chain data the features that could be detected were limited. The classifier was reported to diagnose cytomegalovirus status with high specificity and sensitivity in both the original and validation cohorts.

The library was made by the immunoSEQ multiplex PCR assay. A mixture of 60 forward primers for TCR Vbeta segments and 13 reverse primers for TCR Jbeta segments was used in the multiplex PCR. Amplification of the CDR3 region of rearranged TCR beta genes was performed with a multiplex PCR assay on genomic DNA. On the Illumina HiSeq System, the amplified TCR beta libraries were sequenced as 87-base-pair reads. As for how the authors treated the data: A later analysis tallied 70 million to 100 million unique TCR beta chains across the 700 or so repertoires, and about 10 million of those chains were shared by two or more donors. To remove PCR and sequencing errors, raw reads were error-corrected and collapsed into unique sequences using a nearest-neighbor algorithm that merged closely related sequences. To assign V, D and J gene segments, CDR3 sequences were aligned to IMGT reference sequences. For a sequence to be retained, at least a six-nucleotide match to both a V gene segment and a J gene segment was required. A rearrangement was called productive if the CDR3 had no stop codons and remained in frame with V and J, and every other rearrangement was called non-productive. CDR3 was defined according to IMGT convention as the region running from the second conserved V-encoded cysteine to the conserved J-encoded phenylalanine. In an earlier analysis of some 550 of the donors, sequences lacking an unambiguous match to a single V gene segment were excluded. An earlier analysis of fewer than 650 of the donors classified V segments as functional when productive rearrangements were above 56.7% and as segregating when the standard deviation between donors was above 5%. A statistical classification framework was built to diagnose cytomegalovirus status from the catalog of TCR beta chain sequences. V and J gene assignment, in a later analysis, came from comparing TCR nucleotide sequences with IMGT/GENE-DB human TR gene sequences. Using the TCRdist pipeline, a later analysis assigned CDR3 sequences along with most-parsimonious VDJ recombination scenarios. In a later analysis, every TCR beta chain was defined by the combination of its CDR3 amino acid sequence and its V-gene family, and reads without a unique V-gene family were dropped. A later analysis removed over 500 highly shared, low-generation-probability nucleotide sequences to deal with suspected cross-contamination and a sequencing artifact. A later analysis calculated a clonal expansion index for each public chain from normalized within-repertoire ranks of inferred template counts. A later analysis computed generation probabilities with a VDJ recombination model fitted to out-of-frame rearrangements, and checked the results against IGoR. Hypergeometric tests were used in a later analysis to score TCR-TCR, TCR-HLA and TCR-CMV co-occurrence, with a repertoire-size bias correction applied to the TCR pairs. A later analysis estimated false discovery rates by permuting HLA or CMV assignments 20 times. In a later analysis, co-occurring TCRs were grouped using DBSCAN, and TCRdist sequence similarity was added for clustering within HLA-allele-positive subsets. Repertoires with fewer than 30,000 or more than 120,000 public chains were left out of co-occurrence clustering, as were four to six repertoires with anomalous nucleotide sharing. The table was pulled from immuneACCESS by TCRdb, which kept in-frame rearrangements only. Such tables lose some clones; where checked, under half of the loss comes from unresolved V genes, and the rest has no known cause. V, J and clone size reflect that table, while D and trimming were determined from the DNA. For this sample there are around 170,000 clones; roughly 82% appear just once. Less than 2% of the sample is held by the ten biggest clonotypes.

The cohort was made up of 500 to 800 healthy bone marrow donors. Cohort members were all nominally healthy when sampled, although unrecorded immune exposures were likely present. The donor was CMV seronegative and belonged to the group of 320 or so seronegative cohort members. A peripheral blood sample was collected from each donor, and TCR beta sequencing was performed on peripheral blood mononuclear cells. The Qiagen DNeasy Blood Extraction Kit was used to extract genomic DNA from the blood cell samples. CDR1 and CDR2, looked up from the germline V gene, are MDHEN and SYDVKM. The germline ends are 22 bases apart after V is trimmed by 6 bases and J by 4 bases. Reading from cysteine to phenylalanine, the CDR3 counts 17 amino acids. Just the 51-base CDR3 DNA is kept, in frame starting at base 1.

The TCR originated in a man aged 40-49 years in good health and CMV-seronegative. This chain is built from TRBV28 and TRBJ2-4; 6 matching bases give a weak D call of TRBD2. The specimen was PBMCs. The CDR3 region reads CASRGGGPRTEKNIQYF. The nucleotide sequence reads as follows: TGTGCCAGCAGGGGGGGAGGCCCTCGGACGGAGAAAAACATTCAGTACTTC.